These 27 T cell receptor beta chains came from one sample sequenced in a study of shared clonotypes between healthy human individuals. It was CD45RO-negative cells, positively selected for CCR7, that made up naive CD8 cells, with terminally differentiated effector memory CD45RA+ cells excluded. TCRdb's copy holds only in-frame clones and misses some; the assay was immunoSEQ multiplex PCR. The table has nearly 2 million clones, 85% to 95% seen once. The source material was naive CD8+ T cells sorted from blood. These receptors all stem from a man between 18 and 35 years old in good health.

The genes are TRBV30 and TRBJ2-5, with D hard to call. The DNA end is a closer match to TRBJ2-7, so the J assignment may be wrong. The CDR3 contains 13 residues. CDR1 is GTSNPN and CDR2 is SVGIG in the germline V gene (reference sequence). This chain's CDR3 is CAWSFGTGYEQYF. Here the CDR3 DNA reads TGTGCCTGGAGTTTTGGTACCGGCTACGAGCAGTACTTC.

This clone was picked up one time. This sample includes further DNA sequences coding for the same CDR3. The gene calls are TRBV7-9 and TRBJ2-7; 7 nucleotides line up with TRBD1. The CDR3 has 12 residues. The ends lost 5 bases at V and 3 bases at J; junction bases unmatched: 1. CDR1 is SEHNR, CDR2 FQNEAQ, per germline (reference sequence). CDR3 protein: CASSRTGYEQYF. As DNA, the CDR3 is TGTGCCAGCAGCCGGACAGGCTACGAGCAGTACTTC.

The chain uses TRBV27 and TRBJ2-3; 9 nucleotides match TRBD2. Germline-derived CDR1 and CDR2 are MNHEY and SMNVEV (reference sequence). J was trimmed by 1 base and V by 5 bases; bases with no gene match: 7. This CDR3 comprises 16 residues. The CDR3 sequence: CASSKIAGERTDTQYF. Written as DNA, the CDR3 is TGTGCCAGCAGTAAGATAGCGGGGGAACGCACAGATACGCAGTATTTT.

J is TRBJ2-7 and V is TRBV7-2; 7 nucleotides line up with TRBD1. V lost 2 bases to trimming and J lost 3 bases; unmatched junction nucleotides: 7. The CDR3 has 15 residues. Germline loops: CDR1 SGHTA, CDR2 FQGNSA. CDR3 nucleotides: TGTGCCAGCAGCTTAAACCTGGCAGGGGGCTACGAGCAGTACTTC. Protein product: CASSLNLAGGYEQYF.

This rearrangement joins TRBV5-6 to TRBJ2-1, with a tentative D call TRBD1 (6 bases). CDR1 is SGHDT and CDR2 is YYEEEE in the germline V gene. V was cut by 7 bases and J by 2 bases, with 19 bases left in between. The CDR3 is made up of 16 amino acids. CDR3 DNA sequence: TGTGCCAGCGGGAAACAACAGGGTTGGCCCTACAATGAGCAGTTCTTC. Its protein is CASGKQQGWPYNEQFF. The variable domain in full, with the rest retrieved from reference TRBV5-6 and TRBJ2-1, is DAGVTQSPTHLIKTRGQQVTLRCSPKSGHDTVSWYQQALGQGPQFIFQYYEEEERQRGNFPDRFSGHQFPNYSSELNVNALLLGDSALYLCASGKQQGWPYNEQFFGPGTRLTVL.

The chain joins TRBV11-2 to TRBJ1-4; D gene uncertain. CDR1 is SGHAT and CDR2 is FQNNGV in the germline V gene. V was shortened by 3 bases and J by 4 bases, with 6 bases between the two germline ends. CDR3 size: 13 residues. CDR3 amino acids: CASSFLNNEKLFF. The CDR3 region has the DNA TGTGCCAGCAGCTTTTTGAATAATGAAAAACTGTTTTTT.

The V gene is TRBV28, the J gene TRBJ1-2; no clear D gene. Germline loops: CDR1 MDHEN, CDR2 SYDVKM. V lost 2 bases and J 0 bases, leaving 10 bases between the germline ends. The CDR3 is made up of 15 amino acids. The CDR3 is CASSLVSLTNYGYTF. CDR3 bases: TGTGCCAGCAGTTTAGTCAGCTTGACTAACTATGGCTACACCTTC.

This chain links TRBV27 with TRBJ2-3, with D perhaps matching TRBD1 (5 bases). The CDR3 contains 16 residues. V lost 6 bases, J lost 1 base, and 17 bases lay in between. CDR1 is MNHEY and CDR2 is SMNVEV in the germline V gene (reference sequence). The CDR3 bases are TGTGCCAGCAGCCCGGGCAGGGCGTATGGCACAGATACGCAGTATTTT. This codes for CASSPGRAYGTDTQYF.

The CDR3 here is CSVGDWESSGANVLTF. Here the CDR3 DNA reads TGCAGCGTTGGGGACTGGGAAAGCTCTGGGGCCAACGTCCTGACTTTC. The chain is built from TRBV29-1 and TRBJ2-6; a weak D match, TRBD2 (6 bases). Trimming took off 4 bases at V and 0 bases at J, with 13 bases between the two ends. Germline CDR1 and CDR2: SQVTM and ANQGSEA. CDR3 size: 16 residues. Full variable domain (outside the CDR3, taken from reference TRBV29-1 and TRBJ2-6): SAVISQKPSRDICQRGTSLTIQCQVDSQVTMMFWYRQQPGQSLTLIATANQGSEATYESGFVIDKFPISRPNLTFSTLTVSNMSPEDSSIYLCSVGDWESSGANVLTFGAGSRLTVL.

The rearrangement joins TRBV27 to TRBJ2-2, with TRBD1 matching over 7 bases. CDR1 is MNHEY and CDR2 is SMNVEV in the germline V gene (reference sequence). V shed 5 bases, J shed 7 bases, and the junction held 16 bases outside the gene matches. The CDR3 totals 17 residues. DNA for the CDR3: TGTGCCAGCAGTCACCACTTTGGGACAGAAAGGGGCGGGGAGCTGTTTTTT. Translation gives CASSHHFGTERGGELFF.

This rearrangement joins TRBV27 to TRBJ1-4; 8 bases are a match to TRBD1. Germline V lookup: CDR1 MNHEY, CDR2 SMNVEV (reference sequence). The CDR3 consists of 15 residues. Losses at the gene ends were 5 bases for V and 4 bases for J; bases not matched to a gene: 6. The CDR3 DNA is TGTGCCAGCAGTCCGTGGACAGGGAGTAATGAAAAACTGTTTTTT. This sequence encodes CASSPWTGSNEKLFF.

The chain employs TRBV4-1 and TRBJ2-7; maybe TRBD2 (6 bases). V lost 4 bases, J lost 3 bases, and 16 bases lay in between. The CDR3 spans 15 residues. Germline assignment: CDR1 MGHRA and CDR2 YSYEKL. The CDR3 coding sequence is TGCGCCAGCAGCCTAGGCTTGGGCGGGGTCTACGAGCAGTACTTC. This codes for CASSLGLGGVYEQYF.

The chain combines TRBV19 with TRBJ1-5, with D uncertain. This CDR3 is 14 amino acids long. The ends were cut back, 6 bases at V and 0 bases at J, with 9 bases in the middle. The germline V gene encodes CDR1 LNHDA and CDR2 SQIVND (reference sequence). CDR3 in DNA: TGTGCCAGTAGGGTAGATAATAGCAATCAGCCCCAGCATTTT. As protein: CASRVDNSNQPQHF.

V is TRBV27 and J is TRBJ2-7; 10 bases are shared with TRBD2. The V gene's germline CDR1 is MNHEY and CDR2 SMNVEV (reference sequence). After removal of 5 bases from V and 7 bases from J, the junction contained 11 bases not matched to a gene. This CDR3 region has 15 residues. Here the CDR3 DNA reads TGTGCCAGCAGTCTCAGCGGGAGGGCCCTTGGGGAGCAGTACTTC. Amino acids: CASSLSGRALGEQYF.

V is TRBV6-1 and J is TRBJ1-2, with D unresolved. Germline V CDR1 and CDR2: MNHNS, SASEGT. The CDR3 runs to 13 residues. Trimming took 8 bases from V and 8 from J, leaving 18 bases between them. In DNA, the CDR3 is TGTGCCAGCGGAACTTTCGGGGATGAGGGCTACACCTTC. It yields the protein CASGTFGDEGYTF.

The DNA of the CDR3 is TGTGCCAGTAGTATAGGTCAGGGGCGGAACGAGCAGTACTTC. Translation: CASSIGQGRNEQYF. The chain recombines TRBV19 with TRBJ2-7; TRBD1 might be the D (6 bases). This CDR3 contains 14 residues. Trimming left V 1 base short and J 5 bases short, with 12 bases between. Germline CDR1 and CDR2: LNHDA and SQIVND (reference sequence).

The V call is TRBV10-3, the J call TRBJ2-3; 10 bases match TRBD2. Germline values: CDR1 ENHRY, CDR2 SYGVKD. The V gene end was trimmed by 9 bases and the J gene end by 5 bases; junction bases not matched to a gene: 8. The CDR3 length is 14 residues. In DNA, the CDR3 is TGTGCCATTACCGGGACTAGCGCCGGAGATACGCAGTATTTT. Translation gives CAITGTSAGDTQYF.

Remarks on this clone: Other DNA sequences in this sample translate to the same CDR3. The genes are TRBV27 and TRBJ2-7; weak D call: TRBD2 (6 bases). Germline V gives CDR1 MNHEY, CDR2 SMNVEV (reference sequence). The CDR3 sequence is 16 residues long. V gave up 0 bases and J gave up 0 bases, with 12 bases separating them. The CDR3 sequence: CASSLSAGTSSYEQYF. In DNA form, the CDR3 reads TGTGCCAGCAGTTTATCGGCAGGGACTTCCTCCTACGAGCAGTACTTC.

The chain combines TRBV5-8 with TRBJ1-2; D perhaps matches TRBD1 (5 bases). V lost 3 bases and J lost 4, with 13 bases in between. Per the germline V gene, CDR1 is SGHTS and CDR2 is YDEGEE. CDR3 length equals 14 residues. CDR3 in DNA: TGTGCCAGCAGCTGGGGGGGGGTCCCCTATGGCTACACCTTC. Translated: CASSWGGVPYGYTF.

The chain has TRBV5-4 and TRBJ2-7, with D perhaps given as TRBD1 or TRBD2 (5 bases each). Deletions cut 4 bases from V and 2 bases from J, with 13 bases between. The CDR3 sequence is 14 residues long. The germline CDR1 and CDR2 sequences are SGHNT and YYREEE (reference sequence). CDR3 loop: CASSVEGNTYEQYF. Here the CDR3 DNA reads TGTGCCAGCAGCGTTGAGGGGAACACCTACGAGCAGTACTTC. Combining the CDR3 with reference TRBV5-4 and TRBJ2-7 gives the whole variable domain ETGVTQSPTHLIKTRGQQVTLRCSSQSGHNTVSWYQQALGQGPQFIFQYYREEENGRGNFPPRFSGLQFPNYSSELNVNALELDDSALYLCASSVEGNTYEQYFGPGTRLTVT.

This chain joins TRBV29-1 and TRBJ2-1; 10 bases line up with TRBD2. The CDR3 totals 13 residues. V was pared by 6 bases and J by 12 bases, with 11 bases of the junction left unmatched. CDR1 is SQVTM, CDR2 ANQGSEA, per germline. CDR3 DNA: TGCAGCGTAGAGCGGGGGGGTCCTCTAGGGCAGTTCTTC. It translates to CSVERGGPLGQFF.

This clone has a single count. V and J are TRBV7-3 and TRBJ2-7; D tentatively fits TRBD1 or TRBD2 (5 bases each). This CDR3 has 14 amino acids. The V end was cut by 3 bases, the J end by 2 bases, with 11 bases between. Germline V gene lookup returns CDR1 SGHTA and CDR2 FQGTGA. CDR3 in DNA: TGTGCCAGCAGCTTTGACCCGGGACCCTACGAGCAGTACTTC. Amino acid sequence: CASSFDPGPYEQYF.

This chain uses TRBV10-2 with TRBJ2-5, with a possible D match to TRBD2 (6 bases). CDR1 is WSHSY, CDR2 SAAADI, per germline. The CDR3 covers 14 residues. Trimming left V 2 bases short and J 4 bases short, with 11 bases between. The CDR3 region has the DNA TGCGCCAGCAGTGAGGATAGCGGATCAGAGACCCAGTACTTC. Amino acids: CASSEDSGSETQYF.

The chain joins TRBV29-1 to TRBJ1-3, with no clear D. The CDR3 length is 14 residues. Per the germline V gene, CDR1 is SQVTM and CDR2 is ANQGSEA. V lost 3 bases to trimming and J lost 1 base, with 10 bases between them. The CDR3 DNA sequence: TGCAGCGTTGATGTGCTGAATTCTGGAAACACCATATATTTT. This sequence encodes CSVDVLNSGNTIYF.

This sequence joins TRBV4-3 and TRBJ1-6, with no clear D. The germline V gene has CDR1 LGHNA and CDR2 YSLEER. The V end was cut by 0 bases, the J end by 6 bases, with 15 bases between. The CDR3 is 17 amino acids. CDR3 coding DNA: TGCGCCAGCAGCCAAGAAGCGTATGGAGACCTTAATTCACCCCTCCACTTT. It encodes CASSQEAYGDLNSPLHF.

The chain uses TRBV7-6 and TRBJ1-1; TRBD1 might be the D (5 bases). Germline CDR1 is SGHVS and CDR2 is FNYEAQ. Between the trimmed V and J ends, which lost 5 bases and 6 bases, there was a span of 19 bases. The CDR3 loop spans 15 amino acids. The CDR3 loop is CASSLHRDRTSEAFF. The CDR3 coding sequence is TGTGCCAGCAGCCTCCACCGCGACAGAACTTCTGAAGCTTTCTTT.

The V and J genes are TRBV28 and TRBJ2-7, with D hard to call. V lost 3 bases to trimming and J lost 4 bases, with 7 bases between them. This CDR3 region has 12 residues. CDR1 is MDHEN, CDR2 SYDVKM, per germline. The chain's CDR3 is CASSFMSYEQYF. The CDR3 DNA follows: TGTGCCAGCAGTTTTATGAGTTACGAGCAGTACTTC. The whole variable domain, filled in from reference TRBV28 and TRBJ2-7, reads DVKVTQSSRYLVKRTGEKVFLECVQDMDHENMFWYRQDPGLGLRLIYFSYDVKMKEKGDIPEGYSVSREKKERFSLILESASTNQTSMYLCASSFMSYEQYFGPGTRLTVT.